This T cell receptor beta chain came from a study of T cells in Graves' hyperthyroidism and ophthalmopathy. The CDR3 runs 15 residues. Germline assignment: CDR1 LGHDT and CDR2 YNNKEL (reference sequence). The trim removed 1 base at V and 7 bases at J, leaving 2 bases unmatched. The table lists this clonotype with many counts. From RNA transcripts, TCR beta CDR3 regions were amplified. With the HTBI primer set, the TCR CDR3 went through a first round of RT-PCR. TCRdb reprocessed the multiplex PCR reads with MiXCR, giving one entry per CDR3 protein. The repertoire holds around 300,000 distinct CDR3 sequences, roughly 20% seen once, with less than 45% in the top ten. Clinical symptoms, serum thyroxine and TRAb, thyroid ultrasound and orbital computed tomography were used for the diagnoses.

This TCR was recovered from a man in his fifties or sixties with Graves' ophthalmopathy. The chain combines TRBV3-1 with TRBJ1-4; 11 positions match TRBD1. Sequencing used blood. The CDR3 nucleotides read TGTGCCAGCAGCCAAGGGACAGGGGGCGCTGAAAAACTGTTTTTT. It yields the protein CASSQGTGGAEKLFF.